The clone carrying this T cell receptor (beta chain) was recorded at least ten times. Antigen unknown. With a J-beta primer mix and a sample-barcoded 5' primer, a second PCR ran about 7 to 12 cycles. MiXCR was run by TCRdb on the 5' RACE reads, yielding one entry per CDR3 protein. This table holds approximately 810,000 distinct CDR3 sequences, more than 25% found once. The data derive from a study of blood T cells in healthy people across ages. Findings of the study overall: It was the long-lived donors that had more naive CD4+ cells and higher diversity than aged donors. Diversity estimated from one million T cells was considered an underestimate. Getting older went along with TCR beta diversity per million T cells dropping roughly linearly.

CDR3 length: 17 residues. Germline CDR1 and CDR2: DFQATT and SNEGSKA (reference sequence). V gave up 3 bases and J gave up 3 bases, with 18 bases separating them. The source of this sequence is a woman of 80 years or more in good health. V gene TRBV20-1 combines with J gene TRBJ2-6; D is uncertain. The sample was blood. The CDR3 loop is CSARPSGSQFGANVLTF. CDR3 in DNA: TGCAGTGCTAGGCCTAGTGGGTCCCAGTTTGGGGCCAACGTCCTGACTTTC.